The next 5 T cell receptor beta chains were all read from a single sample in a study of OX40 agonist ivuxolimab in advanced cancers. The assay was immunoSEQ multiplex PCR, and TCRdb's table has in-frame clones only and misses some. The sample has 35,000 to 45,000 clones; about 79% are singletons. This specimen was CD4+ or CD8+ T cells sorted from blood, taken in a trial of the OX40 agonist ivuxolimab. Receptor source: an adult with an advanced solid tumor such as melanoma, head and neck, liver or kidney cancer.

The V and J genes are TRBV11-2 and TRBJ2-7, with a tentative D call TRBD2 (5 bases). The CDR3 covers 15 residues. Trimming stripped 6 bases from V and 3 bases from J, with 18 bases between. Germline-derived CDR1 and CDR2 are SGHAT and FQNNGV. The CDR3 loop reads CASSSTAVGGYEQYF. DNA for the CDR3: TGTGCCAGCAGTTCGACCGCAGTTGGAGGCTACGAGCAGTACTTC.

The chain uses TRBV28 and TRBJ2-3; TRBD2 aligns across 7 bases. There are 14 residues in the CDR3. The V gene end was trimmed by 10 bases and the J gene end by 4 bases; junction bases not matched to a gene: 11. CDR1 MDHEN and CDR2 SYDVKM come from the germline V gene. The CDR3 region is CATTRGGRADTQYF. CDR3 DNA: TGTGCCACAACGCGTGGCGGGAGAGCAGATACGCAGTATTTT.

This clone was observed a handful of times. V gene TRBV28 combines with J gene TRBJ2-7; D gene ambiguous. Per the germline V gene, CDR1 is MDHEN and CDR2 is SYDVKM. This CDR3 has 14 amino acids. Trimming stripped 3 bases from V and 3 bases from J, with 12 bases between. The CDR3 bases are TGTGCCAGCAGTTTGCGGCAGAAAGACTACGAGCAGTACTTC. It specifies CASSLRQKDYEQYF.

The chain couples TRBV11-2 to TRBJ1-5, with D tentatively TRBD1 (5 bases). Germline V gene lookup returns CDR1 SGHAT and CDR2 FQNNGV. The CDR3 is 15 residues long. The germline V and J ends were trimmed by 5 bases and 3 bases, with 14 bases remaining between them. CDR3 in DNA: TGTGCCAGCAGCCAAGTGGGGCCTCTCAATCAGCCCCAGCATTTT. Its translation: CASSQVGPLNQPQHF.

The V and J genes are TRBV4-1 and TRBJ1-2; no firm D call. In germline, CDR1 is MGHRA, CDR2 YSYEKL. V dropped 2 bases and J dropped 8 bases, with 9 bases sitting between them. CDR3 length: 12 amino acids. CDR3 nucleotide sequence: TGCGCCAGCAGCCAATCCCTCTACGGCTACACCTTC. This codes for CASSQSLYGYTF.